This T cell receptor (beta chain) is from a study of CD8 T cells in Susac syndrome. Trimming removed 6 bases at V and 1 base at J, with 14 bases between. This CDR3 has 15 amino acids. RNA totalling roughly 0.5 to 1 ug underwent reverse transcription with random hexamers. TCR beta CDR3 was amplified by immunoSEQ multiplex PCR. This amplification extended across 54 Vbeta and 13 Jbeta segments. TCRdb ran MiXCR on the immunoSEQ multiplex PCR reads and lists one entry per CDR3 protein. The table has 160,000 or so distinct CDR3 sequences, 93% seen once. The authors sequenced TCR beta from blood CD8+ and CD4+ T cells. The authors negatively isolated CD8+ and CD4+ T cells and FACS-enriched TEMRA cells.

This chain joins TRBV12-3 or TRBV12-4 and TRBJ2-3, with D possibly TRBD1 on 5 matching bases. Sequenced: CD4+ T cells from PBMCs. The TCR was taken from a human donor in good health. The DNA of the CDR3 is TGTGCCAGCAGAAGGACAATAGGAGGCACAGATACGCAGTATTTT. Translating it yields CASRRTIGGTDTQYF.